This is a list of T cell receptor beta chains from one sample in a study of post-analysis software for immune sequencing data. TCRdb called the PCR reads again in MiXCR, with one record for every CDR3 protein. In the table there are approximately 730,000 distinct CDR3 sequences, about 43% of which are singletons. Sequences were obtained from blood. Receptors were obtained from a girl aged 5-17 years with multiple sclerosis. The CDR3 runs from the conserved cysteine through the conserved F or W. The order of the fields is clone size, J gene, D gene, V gene, CDR3 protein, CDR3 DNA. A D gene is named only where the DNA matches it firmly. Not all rows give a size; the values are once, few, many and, for expanded clones, a class.

clone_size: .
j_call: TRBJ2-1
d_call: TRBD2
v_call: TRBV24-1
cdr3_aa: CATSGLRGGSYNEQFF
cdr3_nt: TGTGCCACCAGTGGTCTTCGGGGGGGGTCCTACAATGAGCAGTTCTTC

clone_size: .
j_call: TRBJ2-4
d_call: .
v_call: TRBV20-1
cdr3_aa: CSASSEHKNIQYF
cdr3_nt: TGCAGTGCTTCTTCGGAACACAAAAACATTCAGTACTTC

clone_size: few
j_call: TRBJ2-3
d_call: .
v_call: TRBV15
cdr3_aa: CATSATDTQYF
cdr3_nt: TGTGCCACCAGCGCCACAGATACGCAGTATTTT

clone_size: few
j_call: TRBJ2-3
d_call: TRBD1
v_call: TRBV5-5
cdr3_aa: CASSFHPDRGVEDTQYF
cdr3_nt: TGTGCCAGCAGCTTCCACCCGGACAGGGGGGTGGAAGATACGCAGTATTTT

clone_size: once
j_call: TRBJ2-4
d_call: .
v_call: TRBV15
cdr3_aa: CATMGVAKNIQYF
cdr3_nt: TGTGCCACCATGGGGGTAGCCAAAAACATTCAGTACTTC

clone_size: many
j_call: TRBJ2-5
d_call: TRBD2
v_call: TRBV6-6
cdr3_aa: CASSYPVTSGSETQYF
cdr3_nt: TGTGCCAGCAGTTACCCTGTAACTAGCGGGTCAGAGACCCAGTACTTC

clone_size: .
j_call: TRBJ2-7
d_call: TRBD2
v_call: TRBV7-3
cdr3_aa: CASSLGTSKSNEQYF
cdr3_nt: TGTGCCAGCAGCTTAGGGACTAGCAAAAGTAATGAGCAGTACTTC

clone_size: .
j_call: TRBJ2-4
d_call: TRBD2
v_call: TRBV28
cdr3_aa: CANRPLGLAGGLKNIQYF
cdr3_nt: TGTGCCAACAGGCCCCTGGGACTAGCGGGAGGATTAAAAAACATTCAGTACTTC

clone_size: .
j_call: TRBJ2-3
d_call: TRBD2
v_call: TRBV20-1
cdr3_aa: CSANWGLAATDTQYF
cdr3_nt: TGCAGTGCCAACTGGGGACTAGCGGCAACAGATACGCAGTATTTT

clone_size: few
j_call: TRBJ2-1
d_call: TRBD2
v_call: TRBV10-3
cdr3_aa: CAIRGLSGASYNEQFF
cdr3_nt: TGTGCCATCAGGGGACTATCGGGAGCCTCCTACAATGAGCAGTTCTTC

clone_size: few
j_call: TRBJ2-6
d_call: .
v_call: TRBV25-1
cdr3_aa: CASRTPAGANVLTF
cdr3_nt: TGTGCCAGCAGGACCCCAGCTGGGGCCAACGTCCTGACTTTC

clone_size: .
j_call: TRBJ2-7
d_call: .
v_call: TRBV20-1
cdr3_aa: CSASRGASRDEQYF
cdr3_nt: TGCAGTGCTAGCCGCGGAGCCAGCAGGGACGAGCAGTACTTC

clone_size: .
j_call: TRBJ2-7
d_call: .
v_call: TRBV28
cdr3_aa: CASSLGANSYEQYF
cdr3_nt: TGTGCCAGCAGTTTAGGAGCCAACTCCTACGAGCAGTACTTC

clone_size: .
j_call: TRBJ2-1
d_call: .
v_call: TRBV12-3/TRBV12-4
cdr3_aa: CATKLLSYNEQFF
cdr3_nt: TGTGCCACGAAACTGCTATCCTACAATGAGCAGTTCTTC

clone_size: once
j_call: TRBJ2-3
d_call: TRBD1
v_call: TRBV4-3
cdr3_aa: CASSQEPGTGGADTQYF
cdr3_nt: TGCGCCAGCAGCCAAGAGCCCGGGACAGGGGGTGCAGATACGCAGTATTTT

clone_size: .
j_call: TRBJ2-1
d_call: .
v_call: TRBV5-6
cdr3_aa: CASSAGLRAFF
cdr3_nt: TGTGCCAGCAGCGCCGGACTTAGAGCGTTCTTC

clone_size: few
j_call: TRBJ2-2
d_call: TRBD2
v_call: TRBV6-5
cdr3_aa: CASSSGGPNTGELFF
cdr3_nt: TGTGCCAGCAGTTCGGGGGGACCGAACACCGGGGAGCTGTTTTTT

clone_size: few
j_call: TRBJ2-7
d_call: .
v_call: TRBV18
cdr3_aa: CASSRPSGREQYF
cdr3_nt: TGTGCCAGCTCACGACCGTCGGGGCGGGAGCAGTACTTC

clone_size: .
j_call: TRBJ2-1
d_call: TRBD2
v_call: TRBV6-2/TRBV6-3
cdr3_aa: CASSIWLAGVDEQFF
cdr3_nt: TGTGCCAGCAGTATTTGGCTAGCGGGAGTGGATGAGCAGTTCTTC

clone_size: .
j_call: TRBJ1-2
d_call: .
v_call: TRBV30
cdr3_aa: CAWTAWRGLLYGYTF
cdr3_nt: TGTGCCTGGACGGCTTGGAGGGGTCTGTTGTATGGCTACACCTTC

clone_size: .
j_call: TRBJ2-3
d_call: .
v_call: TRBV5-1
cdr3_aa: CASSLGEDALVWGTDTQYF
cdr3_nt: TGCGCCAGCAGCTTGGGTGAGGACGCTCTCGTCTGGGGCACAGATACGCAGTATTTT

clone_size: .
j_call: TRBJ2-1
d_call: TRBD2
v_call: TRBV20-1
cdr3_aa: CSARTSGLDEQFF
cdr3_nt: TGCAGTGCCAGGACTAGCGGACTGGATGAGCAGTTCTTC

clone_size: .
j_call: TRBJ1-6
d_call: .
v_call: TRBV28
cdr3_aa: CAISPPLHF
cdr3_nt: TGTGCCATCTCACCGCCCCTCCACTTT

clone_size: .
j_call: TRBJ1-5
d_call: .
v_call: TRBV12-3/TRBV12-4
cdr3_aa: CASNPGPKNQPQHF
cdr3_nt: TGTGCCAGCAACCCTGGACCGAAAAATCAGCCCCAGCATTTT

clone_size: .
j_call: TRBJ2-1
d_call: .
v_call: TRBV29-1
cdr3_aa: CSVHHGDEQFF
cdr3_nt: TGCAGCGTTCATCACGGGGATGAGCAGTTCTTC

clone_size: .
j_call: TRBJ2-7
d_call: TRBD2
v_call: TRBV13
cdr3_aa: CASSPQGLAKDEQYF
cdr3_nt: TGTGCCAGCAGCCCCCAGGGACTAGCGAAAGACGAGCAGTACTTC

clone_size: .
j_call: TRBJ2-1
d_call: TRBD1
v_call: TRBV20-1
cdr3_aa: CSAWDRSSYNEQFF
cdr3_nt: TGCAGTGCTTGGGACAGGAGCTCCTACAATGAGCAGTTCTTC

clone_size: .
j_call: TRBJ1-1
d_call: .
v_call: TRBV7-2
cdr3_aa: CASSLIGAQGEAFF
cdr3_nt: TGTGCCAGCAGCTTAATCGGGGCCCAGGGTGAAGCTTTCTTT

clone_size: .
j_call: TRBJ2-7
d_call: TRBD2
v_call: TRBV11-2
cdr3_aa: CASSQSGSAYEQYF
cdr3_nt: TGTGCCAGCAGCCAAAGCGGGAGCGCTTACGAGCAGTACTTC

clone_size: .
j_call: TRBJ2-3
d_call: .
v_call: TRBV5-1
cdr3_aa: CASSSSTATDTQYF
cdr3_nt: TGCGCCAGCAGCTCTTCCACCGCCACAGATACGCAGTATTTT

clone_size: .
j_call: TRBJ2-1
d_call: TRBD2
v_call: TRBV20-1
cdr3_aa: CSARDGLAGGRSYNEQFF
cdr3_nt: TGCAGTGCTAGAGATGGGCTAGCGGGAGGCCGCTCCTACAATGAGCAGTTCTTC

clone_size: .
j_call: TRBJ2-5
d_call: .
v_call: TRBV2
cdr3_aa: CASSERPVGETQYF
cdr3_nt: TGTGCCAGCAGTGAAAGGCCAGTAGGAGAGACCCAGTACTTC

clone_size: few
j_call: TRBJ2-3
d_call: .
v_call: TRBV29-1
cdr3_aa: CSVEDPLTGHSTDTQYF
cdr3_nt: TGCAGCGTTGAAGATCCCCTTACAGGCCACAGCACAGATACGCAGTATTTT

clone_size: few
j_call: TRBJ2-7
d_call: .
v_call: TRBV5-4
cdr3_aa: CASSLSTEQYF
cdr3_nt: TGTGCCAGCAGCTTGTCAACCGAGCAGTACTTC

clone_size: .
j_call: TRBJ1-5
d_call: .
v_call: TRBV28
cdr3_aa: CASRDPSNQPQHF
cdr3_nt: TGTGCCAGTCGGGACCCCAGCAATCAGCCCCAGCATTTT

clone_size: few
j_call: TRBJ1-2
d_call: .
v_call: TRBV12-3/TRBV12-4
cdr3_aa: CASSLGRRNYGYTF
cdr3_nt: TGTGCCAGCAGTCTCGGACGGCGTAACTATGGCTACACCTTC

clone_size: .
j_call: TRBJ2-7
d_call: TRBD1
v_call: TRBV12-3/TRBV12-4
cdr3_aa: CASGTGFYEQYF
cdr3_nt: TGTGCCAGCGGGACAGGGTTCTACGAGCAGTACTTC

clone_size: .
j_call: TRBJ2-7
d_call: TRBD1
v_call: TRBV28
cdr3_aa: CASSLDRDRGSYEQYF
cdr3_nt: TGTGCCAGCAGTTTAGACCGGGACAGGGGGTCTTACGAGCAGTACTTC

clone_size: .
j_call: TRBJ2-7
d_call: .
v_call: TRBV5-1
cdr3_aa: CASSWDSTENYEQYF
cdr3_nt: TGCGCCAGCAGCTGGGACTCCACAGAAAACTACGAGCAGTACTTC

clone_size: few
j_call: TRBJ1-2
d_call: TRBD1
v_call: TRBV7-6
cdr3_aa: CASSLGTGNRGYTF
cdr3_nt: TGTGCCAGCAGCTTGGGGACAGGGAATCGGGGCTACACCTTC

clone_size: many
j_call: TRBJ2-6
d_call: .
v_call: TRBV6-1
cdr3_aa: CASSDVRASGANVLTF
cdr3_nt: TGTGCCAGCAGTGACGTGAGAGCCTCTGGGGCCAACGTCCTGACTTTC

clone_size: .
j_call: TRBJ2-7
d_call: TRBD1
v_call: TRBV9
cdr3_aa: CAGSVTGTGGGEQYF
cdr3_nt: TGTGCCGGCAGCGTCACCGGGACAGGGGGCGGCGAGCAGTACTTC

clone_size: .
j_call: TRBJ2-1
d_call: .
v_call: TRBV20-1
cdr3_aa: CSAWQKSTYNEQFF
cdr3_nt: TGCAGTGCTTGGCAAAAATCAACCTACAATGAGCAGTTCTTC

clone_size: .
j_call: TRBJ1-1
d_call: TRBD1
v_call: TRBV7-9
cdr3_aa: CASSSQGGKEFEAFF
cdr3_nt: TGTGCCAGCAGCTCCCAAGGGGGCAAAGAGTTTGAAGCTTTCTTT

clone_size: few
j_call: TRBJ2-7
d_call: TRBD2
v_call: TRBV29-1
cdr3_aa: CSVEAEAGSSQYF
cdr3_nt: TGCAGCGTTGAAGCTGAAGCGGGATCTTCACAGTACTTC

clone_size: few
j_call: TRBJ2-5
d_call: .
v_call: TRBV20-1
cdr3_aa: CSARGGMGETQYF
cdr3_nt: TGCAGTGCTAGAGGCGGGATGGGAGAGACCCAGTACTTC

clone_size: .
j_call: TRBJ2-7
d_call: TRBD2
v_call: TRBV6-5
cdr3_aa: CASSYRLAGKEQYF
cdr3_nt: TGTGCCAGCAGTTACAGACTAGCGGGAAAAGAGCAGTACTTC

clone_size: .
j_call: TRBJ2-3
d_call: .
v_call: TRBV10-2
cdr3_aa: CASSKSRVTDTQYF
cdr3_nt: TGCGCCAGCAGTAAGTCGCGGGTCACAGATACGCAGTATTTT

clone_size: .
j_call: TRBJ2-5
d_call: .
v_call: TRBV5-1
cdr3_aa: CASSLVGRQETQYF
cdr3_nt: TGCGCCAGCAGCTTGGTCGGCAGACAAGAGACCCAGTACTTC

clone_size: few
j_call: TRBJ1-1
d_call: .
v_call: TRBV29-1
cdr3_aa: CSVGGGGSQNTEAFF
cdr3_nt: TGCAGCGTTGGAGGGGGAGGCAGCCAGAACACTGAAGCTTTCTTT

clone_size: many
j_call: TRBJ1-2
d_call: .
v_call: TRBV3-1
cdr3_aa: CASSQAHQGDGYTF
cdr3_nt: TGTGCCAGCAGCCAAGCTCATCAGGGTGACGGCTACACCTTC

clone_size: .
j_call: TRBJ2-1
d_call: TRBD2
v_call: TRBV20-1
cdr3_aa: CSARPYQREALQGQFF
cdr3_nt: TGCAGTGCTAGACCGTACCAGCGGGAGGCCCTTCAGGGACAGTTCTTC

clone_size: .
j_call: TRBJ2-7
d_call: .
v_call: TRBV7-2
cdr3_aa: CASSLYRASNYEQYF
cdr3_nt: TGTGCCAGCAGCCTATACCGGGCCTCCAACTACGAGCAGTACTTC